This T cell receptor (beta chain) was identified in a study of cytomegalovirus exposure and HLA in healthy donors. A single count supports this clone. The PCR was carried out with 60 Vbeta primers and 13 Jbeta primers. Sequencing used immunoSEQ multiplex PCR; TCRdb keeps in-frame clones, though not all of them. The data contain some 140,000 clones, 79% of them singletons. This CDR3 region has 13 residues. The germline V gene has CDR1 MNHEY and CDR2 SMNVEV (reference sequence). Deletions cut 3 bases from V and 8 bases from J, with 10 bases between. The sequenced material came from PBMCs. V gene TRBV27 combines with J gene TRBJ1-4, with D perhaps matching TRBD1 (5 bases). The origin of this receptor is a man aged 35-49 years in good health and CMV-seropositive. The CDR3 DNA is TGTGCCAGCAGTTTTACAAGGGGAGAAAAACTGTTTTTT. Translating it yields CASSFTRGEKLFF.